This T cell receptor beta chain was recovered during a study of blood T cells in healthy people across ages. About the study: About one barcoded beta molecule per two T cells was captured by template switching. General observations from the study: As age increased, TCR beta diversity per million T cells fell in a roughly linear fashion. Naive CD4+ cells and diversity were both higher in long-lived donors than in aged donors.

The use of a sample-barcoded 5' primer and a J-beta primer mix characterized a second PCR of about 7 to 12 cycles. TCRdb used MiXCR to reprocess the 5' RACE reads, holding one entry per CDR3 protein. The sample gives just under 750,000 distinct CDR3 sequences, about 20% of which show up once; around a fifth is in the top ten. In each sample, at least 6.5 million PBMCs were isolated. With respect to this clonotype: Its specificity is unknown.

The clonotype was recovered from a man in his 70s in good health. Sequenced input: blood.

The CDR3 DNA reads TGTGCCAGCAGTACTCAGGGGGGGGATCAGCCCCAGCATTTT. It specifies CASSTQGGDQPQHF. The gene calls are TRBV6-6 and TRBJ1-5; 7 nucleotides line up with TRBD1. V shed 5 bases and J 5 bases; nucleotides not matched to a gene: 6. Germline CDR1 and CDR2: MNHNY and SVGAGI (reference sequence). The CDR3 spans 14 residues.